These 2 T cell receptor beta chains were sequenced from one sample in a study of identical twins. Using its own MiXCR run on the 5' RACE reads, TCRdb lists one record per CDR3 protein. This table holds 690,000 or so distinct CDR3 sequences, around 5.7% found once. The specimen was naive T cells sorted from blood. All receptors derive from a man aged 18-30 years in good health.

This clonotype occurred many times. The genes are TRBV24-1 and TRBJ2-5; a weak D match, TRBD1 (6 bases). Germline V gene data show CDR1 as KGHDR and CDR2 as SFDVKD. CDR3 length: 15 amino acids. The ends were cut back, 5 bases at V and 5 bases at J, with 17 bases in the middle. The CDR3 region has the DNA TGTGCCACCAGTGCCTTAACAGGGCTGGAGGAGACCCAGTACTTC. Amino acids: CATSALTGLEETQYF.

This clonotype was seen at least ten times. The chain employs TRBV20-1 and TRBJ1-6; the D gene is possibly TRBD1 (6 bases). Germline V gene sequence: CDR1 DFQATT, CDR2 SNEGSKA (reference sequence). This CDR3 comprises 14 residues. V was cut by 2 bases and J by 7 bases, with 12 bases left in between. The DNA of the CDR3 is TGCAGTGCTAGACCCGACAGGCCGAATTCACCCCTCCACTTT. Residues: CSARPDRPNSPLHF.